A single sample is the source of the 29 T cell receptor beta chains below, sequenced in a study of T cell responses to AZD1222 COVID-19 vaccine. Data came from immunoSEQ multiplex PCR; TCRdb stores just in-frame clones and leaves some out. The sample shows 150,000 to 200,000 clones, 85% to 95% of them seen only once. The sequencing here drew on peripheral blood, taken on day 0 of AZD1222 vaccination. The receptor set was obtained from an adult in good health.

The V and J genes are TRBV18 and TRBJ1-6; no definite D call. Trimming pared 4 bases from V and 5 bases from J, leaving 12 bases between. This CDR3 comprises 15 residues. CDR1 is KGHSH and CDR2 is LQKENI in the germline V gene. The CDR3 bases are TGTGCCAGCTCACTTAACCGTGAGGATAATTCACCCCTCCACTTT. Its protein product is CASSLNREDNSPLHF.

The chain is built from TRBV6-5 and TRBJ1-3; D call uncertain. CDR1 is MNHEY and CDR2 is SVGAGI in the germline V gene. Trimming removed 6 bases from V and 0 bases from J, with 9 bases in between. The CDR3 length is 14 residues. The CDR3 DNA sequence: TGTGCCAGCAGGGAGAGCGTCTCTGGAAACACCATATATTTT. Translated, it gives CASRESVSGNTIYF.

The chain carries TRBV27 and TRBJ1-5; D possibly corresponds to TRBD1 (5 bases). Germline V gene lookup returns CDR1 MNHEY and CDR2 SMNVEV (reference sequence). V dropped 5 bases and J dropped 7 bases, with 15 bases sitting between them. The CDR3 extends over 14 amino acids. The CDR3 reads CASSLQGTGQPQHF. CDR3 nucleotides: TGTGCCAGCAGTCTTCAGGGTACTGGCCAGCCCCAGCATTTT.

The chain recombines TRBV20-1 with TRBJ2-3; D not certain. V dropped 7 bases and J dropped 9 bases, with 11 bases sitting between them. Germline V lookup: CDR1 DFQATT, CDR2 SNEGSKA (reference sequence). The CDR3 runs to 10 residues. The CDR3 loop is CSVAMRTQYF. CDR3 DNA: TGCAGTGTAGCCATGAGAACGCAGTATTTT.

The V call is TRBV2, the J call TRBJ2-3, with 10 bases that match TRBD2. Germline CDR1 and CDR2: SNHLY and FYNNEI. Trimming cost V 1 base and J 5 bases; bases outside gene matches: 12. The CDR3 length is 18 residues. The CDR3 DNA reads TGTGCCAGCAGTGAAGAGACTAGCGGGTCCCTTGGGAAAGATACGCAGTATTTT. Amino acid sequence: CASSEETSGSLGKDTQYF.

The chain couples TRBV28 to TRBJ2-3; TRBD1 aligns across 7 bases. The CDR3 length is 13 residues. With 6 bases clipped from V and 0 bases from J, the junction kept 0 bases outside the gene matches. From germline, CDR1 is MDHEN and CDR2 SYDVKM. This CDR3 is CASRTGSTDTQYF. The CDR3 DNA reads TGTGCCAGCAGGACAGGGAGCACAGATACGCAGTATTTT.

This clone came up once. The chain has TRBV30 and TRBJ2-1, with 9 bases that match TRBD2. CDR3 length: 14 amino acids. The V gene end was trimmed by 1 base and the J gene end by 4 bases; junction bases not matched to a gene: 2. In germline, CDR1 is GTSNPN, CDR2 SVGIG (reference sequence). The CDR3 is CAWSETSGYNEQFF. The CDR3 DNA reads TGTGCCTGGAGTGAGACTAGCGGTTACAATGAGCAGTTCTTC.

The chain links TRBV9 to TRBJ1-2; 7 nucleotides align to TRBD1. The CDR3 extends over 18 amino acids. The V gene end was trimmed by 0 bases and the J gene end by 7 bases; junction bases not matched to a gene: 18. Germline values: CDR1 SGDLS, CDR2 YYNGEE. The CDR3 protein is CASSVVGTALGAGRGYTF. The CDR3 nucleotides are TGTGCCAGCAGCGTAGTCGGGACAGCCCTGGGGGCAGGACGTGGCTACACCTTC. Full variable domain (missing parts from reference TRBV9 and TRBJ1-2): DSGVTQTPKHLITATGQRVTLRCSPRSGDLSVYWYQQSLDQGLQFLIQYYNGEERAKGNILERFSAQQFPDLHSELNLSSLELGDSALYFCASSVVGTALGAGRGYTFGSGTRLTVV.

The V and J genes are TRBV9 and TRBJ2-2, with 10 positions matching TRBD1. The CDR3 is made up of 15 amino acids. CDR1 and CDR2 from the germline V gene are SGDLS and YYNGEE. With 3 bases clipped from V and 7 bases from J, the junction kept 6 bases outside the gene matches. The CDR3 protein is CASSEGQGTGGELFF. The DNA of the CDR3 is TGTGCCAGCAGCGAGGGACAGGGGACGGGCGGGGAGCTGTTTTTT.

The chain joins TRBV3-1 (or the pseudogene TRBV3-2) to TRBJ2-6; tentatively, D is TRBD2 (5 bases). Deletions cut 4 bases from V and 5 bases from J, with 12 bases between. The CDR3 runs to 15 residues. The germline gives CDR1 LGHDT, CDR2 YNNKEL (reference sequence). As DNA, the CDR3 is TGTGCCAGCAGCCTGAGGGTTCAGAGGGCCAACGTCCTGACTTTC. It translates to CASSLRVQRANVLTF.

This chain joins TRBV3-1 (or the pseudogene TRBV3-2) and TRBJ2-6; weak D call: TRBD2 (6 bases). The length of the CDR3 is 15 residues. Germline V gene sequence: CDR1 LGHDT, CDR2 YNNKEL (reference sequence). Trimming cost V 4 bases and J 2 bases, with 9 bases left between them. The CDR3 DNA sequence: TGTGCCAGCAGCCTCAGGGAGGCTGGGGCCAACGTCCTGACTTTC. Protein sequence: CASSLREAGANVLTF.

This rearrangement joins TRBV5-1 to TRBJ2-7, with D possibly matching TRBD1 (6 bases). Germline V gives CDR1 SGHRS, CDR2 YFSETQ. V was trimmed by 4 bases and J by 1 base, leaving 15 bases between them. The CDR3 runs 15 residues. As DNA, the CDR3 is TGCGCCAGCAGCCCATTGGACAGTTATTCCTACGAGCAGTACTTC. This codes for CASSPLDSYSYEQYF. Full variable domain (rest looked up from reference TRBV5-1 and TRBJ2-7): KAGVTQTPRYLIKTRGQQVTLSCSPISGHRSVSWYQQTPGQGLQFLFEYFSETQRNKGNFPGRFSGRQFSNSRSEMNVSTLELGDSALYLCASSPLDSYSYEQYFGPGTRLTVT.

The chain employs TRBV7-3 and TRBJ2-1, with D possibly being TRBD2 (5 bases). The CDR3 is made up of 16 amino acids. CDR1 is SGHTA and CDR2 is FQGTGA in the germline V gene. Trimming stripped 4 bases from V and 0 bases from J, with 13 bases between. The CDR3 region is CASSYSSGNSYNEQFF. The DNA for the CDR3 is TGTGCCAGCAGCTATAGCTCGGGGAACTCCTACAATGAGCAGTTCTTC.

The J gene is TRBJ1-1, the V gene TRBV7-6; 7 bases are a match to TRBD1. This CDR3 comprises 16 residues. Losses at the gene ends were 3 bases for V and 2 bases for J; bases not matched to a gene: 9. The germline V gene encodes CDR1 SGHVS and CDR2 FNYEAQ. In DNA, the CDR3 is TGTGCCAGCAGCTTGGGTTACAGGGGTCCAAACACTGAAGCTTTCTTT. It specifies CASSLGYRGPNTEAFF.

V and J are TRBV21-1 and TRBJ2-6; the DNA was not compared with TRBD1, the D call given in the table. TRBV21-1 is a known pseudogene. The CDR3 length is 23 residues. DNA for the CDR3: TGTGCCAGCAGTTCGAGGGTGTTTGGACAGGGATGTTTGGGAAGCTCTGGGGCCAACGTCCTGACTTTC. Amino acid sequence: CASSSRVFGQGCLGSSGANVLTF.

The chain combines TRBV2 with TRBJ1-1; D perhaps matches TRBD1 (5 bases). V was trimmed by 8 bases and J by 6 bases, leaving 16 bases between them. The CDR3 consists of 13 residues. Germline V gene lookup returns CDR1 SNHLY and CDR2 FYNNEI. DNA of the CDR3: TGTGCCAGCCATGACAGTCCCGTCCCTGAAGCTTTCTTT. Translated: CASHDSPVPEAFF.

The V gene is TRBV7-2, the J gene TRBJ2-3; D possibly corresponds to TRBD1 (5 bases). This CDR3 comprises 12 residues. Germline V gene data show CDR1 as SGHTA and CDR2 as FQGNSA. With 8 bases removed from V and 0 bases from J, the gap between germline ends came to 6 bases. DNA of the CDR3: TGTGCCAGCGGGGCTAGCACAGATACGCAGTATTTT. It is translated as CASGASTDTQYF.

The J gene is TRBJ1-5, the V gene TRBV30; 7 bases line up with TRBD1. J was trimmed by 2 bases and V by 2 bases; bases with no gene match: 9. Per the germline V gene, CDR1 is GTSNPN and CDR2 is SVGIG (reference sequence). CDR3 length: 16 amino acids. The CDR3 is CAWSLGAGGGNQPQHF. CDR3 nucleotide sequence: TGTGCCTGGAGTCTGGGGGCAGGGGGTGGCAATCAGCCCCAGCATTTT.

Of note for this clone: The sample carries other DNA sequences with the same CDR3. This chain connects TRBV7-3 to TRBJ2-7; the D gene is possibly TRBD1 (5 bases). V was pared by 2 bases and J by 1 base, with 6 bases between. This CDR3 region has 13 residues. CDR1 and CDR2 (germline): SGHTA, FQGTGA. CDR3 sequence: CASSLSGSYEQYF. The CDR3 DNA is TGTGCCAGCAGCTTATCAGGGTCCTACGAGCAGTACTTC.

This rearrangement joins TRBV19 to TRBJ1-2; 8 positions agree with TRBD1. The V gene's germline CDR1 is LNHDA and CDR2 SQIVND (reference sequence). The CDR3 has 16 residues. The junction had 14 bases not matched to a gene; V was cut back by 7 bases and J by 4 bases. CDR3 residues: CASKLKRTGPPYGYTF. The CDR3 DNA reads TGTGCCAGTAAATTGAAGAGGACAGGGCCTCCCTATGGCTACACCTTC. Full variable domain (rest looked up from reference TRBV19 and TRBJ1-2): DGGITQSPKYLFRKEGQNVTLSCEQNLNHDAMYWYRQDPGQGLRLIYYSQIVNDFQKGDIAEGYSVSREKKESFPLTVTSAQKNPTAFYLCASKLKRTGPPYGYTFGSGTRLTVV.

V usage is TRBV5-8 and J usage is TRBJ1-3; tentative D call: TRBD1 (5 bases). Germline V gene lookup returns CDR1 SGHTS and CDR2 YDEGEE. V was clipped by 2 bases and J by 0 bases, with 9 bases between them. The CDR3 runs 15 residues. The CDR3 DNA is TGTGCCAGCAGCTTAGCAGGGAGCTCTGGAAACACCATATATTTT. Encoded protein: CASSLAGSSGNTIYF.

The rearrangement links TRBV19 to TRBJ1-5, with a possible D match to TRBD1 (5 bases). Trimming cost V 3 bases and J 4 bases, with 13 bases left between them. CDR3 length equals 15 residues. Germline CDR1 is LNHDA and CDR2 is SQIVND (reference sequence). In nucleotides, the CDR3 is TGTGCCAGTAGTATTTACGGGGGGAGGAATCAGCCCCAGCATTTT. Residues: CASSIYGGRNQPQHF.

CDR3 loop: CASSVAEIYSGNTIYF. The CDR3 nucleotides read TGTGCCAGCAGCGTAGCTGAGATATACTCTGGAAACACCATATATTTT. The rearrangement joins TRBV9 to TRBJ1-3; D is ambiguous. This CDR3 spans 16 amino acids. V was trimmed by 0 bases and J by 0 bases, leaving 10 bases between them. Germline V gives CDR1 SGDLS, CDR2 YYNGEE.

Here the CDR3 DNA reads TGTGCCAGCAGTGAAAGGGAGGCAGGGTTGTACGAGCAGTACTTC. Amino acids: CASSEREAGLYEQYF. The genes are TRBV6-1 and TRBJ2-7; D may be TRBD2 (6 bases). Germline loops: CDR1 MNHNS, CDR2 SASEGT. This CDR3 is 15 amino acids long. V was pared by 2 bases and J by 4 bases, with 15 bases between.

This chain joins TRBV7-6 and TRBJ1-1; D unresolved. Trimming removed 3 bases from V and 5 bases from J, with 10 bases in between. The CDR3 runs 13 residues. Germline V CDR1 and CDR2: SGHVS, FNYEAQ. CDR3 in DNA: TGTGCCAGCAGCTTTAACTCGGAGACTGAAGCTTTCTTT. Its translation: CASSFNSETEAFF.

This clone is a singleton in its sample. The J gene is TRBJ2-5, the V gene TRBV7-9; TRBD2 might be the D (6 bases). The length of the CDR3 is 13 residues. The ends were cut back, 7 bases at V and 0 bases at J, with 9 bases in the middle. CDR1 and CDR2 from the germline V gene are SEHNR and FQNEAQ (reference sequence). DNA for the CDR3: TGTGCCAGCACCCGGGACTACCAAGAGACCCAGTACTTC. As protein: CASTRDYQETQYF.

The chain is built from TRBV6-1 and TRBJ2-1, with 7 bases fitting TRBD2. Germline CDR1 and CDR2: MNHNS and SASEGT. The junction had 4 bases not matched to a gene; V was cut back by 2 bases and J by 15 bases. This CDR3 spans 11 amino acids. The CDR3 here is CASSEWGGGFF. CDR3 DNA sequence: TGTGCCAGCAGTGAATGGGGCGGGGGGTTCTTC.

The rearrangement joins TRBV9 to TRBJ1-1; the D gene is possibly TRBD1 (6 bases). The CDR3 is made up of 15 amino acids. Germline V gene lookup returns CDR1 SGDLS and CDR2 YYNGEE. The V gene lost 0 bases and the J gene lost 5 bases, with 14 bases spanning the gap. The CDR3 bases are TGTGCCAGCAGCGTAGGGGACAATCGGTGGACTGAAGCTTTCTTT. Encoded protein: CASSVGDNRWTEAFF.

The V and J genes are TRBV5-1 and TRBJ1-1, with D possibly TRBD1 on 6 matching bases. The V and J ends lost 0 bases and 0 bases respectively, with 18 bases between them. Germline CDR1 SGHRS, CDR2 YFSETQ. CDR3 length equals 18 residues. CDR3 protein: CASSLVGGSFAMNTEAFF. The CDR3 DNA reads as TGCGCCAGCAGCTTGGTGGGGGGCAGCTTTGCAATGAACACTGAAGCTTTCTTT.